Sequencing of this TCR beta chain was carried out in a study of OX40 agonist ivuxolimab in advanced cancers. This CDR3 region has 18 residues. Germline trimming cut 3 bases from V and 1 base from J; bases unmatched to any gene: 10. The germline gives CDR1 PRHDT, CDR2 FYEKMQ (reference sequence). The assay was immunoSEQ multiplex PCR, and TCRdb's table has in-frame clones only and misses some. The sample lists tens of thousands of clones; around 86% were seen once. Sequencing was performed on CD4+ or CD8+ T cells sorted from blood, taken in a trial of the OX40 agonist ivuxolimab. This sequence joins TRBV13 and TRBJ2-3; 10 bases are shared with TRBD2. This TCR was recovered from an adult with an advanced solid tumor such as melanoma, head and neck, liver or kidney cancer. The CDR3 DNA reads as TGTGCCAGCAGCTTCCAGAGGGCTAGCGGGAGAGGCACAGATACGCAGTATTTT. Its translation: CASSFQRASGRGTDTQYF.